The clone carrying this T cell receptor (beta chain) appeared many times. What it binds is unknown. Trimming removed 6 bases from V and 0 bases from J, with 10 bases in between. Germline CDR1 is MDHEN and CDR2 is SYDVKM. CDR3 size: 14 residues. Healthy Caucasians, and only they, were the donors. Template switching, a step in the protocol, added a universal primer site, and cDNA carried unique molecular identifiers. TCRdb ran MiXCR on the 5' RACE reads and lists one entry per CDR3 protein. The data hold roughly 630,000 distinct CDR3 sequences, with roughly 7.2% observed a single time. The data belong to a study of identical twins. Regarding the study as a whole: Insertions were reduced in abundant cord blood beta clonotypes but not in memory repertoires. Partly confounded zero-insertion analyses could result from invariant MAIT and iNKT cells.

These data also featured in a second study, about yellow fever vaccine responses in identical twins.

This TCR was recovered from a young woman in good health. The V call is TRBV28, the J call TRBJ2-3, with D possibly being TRBD2 (5 bases). Sequencing was done on a sample of PBMCs. The CDR3 nucleotides are TGTGCCAGCAGCGTTAGCGCGAGCACAGATACGCAGTATTTT. Its protein product is CASSVSASTDTQYF.